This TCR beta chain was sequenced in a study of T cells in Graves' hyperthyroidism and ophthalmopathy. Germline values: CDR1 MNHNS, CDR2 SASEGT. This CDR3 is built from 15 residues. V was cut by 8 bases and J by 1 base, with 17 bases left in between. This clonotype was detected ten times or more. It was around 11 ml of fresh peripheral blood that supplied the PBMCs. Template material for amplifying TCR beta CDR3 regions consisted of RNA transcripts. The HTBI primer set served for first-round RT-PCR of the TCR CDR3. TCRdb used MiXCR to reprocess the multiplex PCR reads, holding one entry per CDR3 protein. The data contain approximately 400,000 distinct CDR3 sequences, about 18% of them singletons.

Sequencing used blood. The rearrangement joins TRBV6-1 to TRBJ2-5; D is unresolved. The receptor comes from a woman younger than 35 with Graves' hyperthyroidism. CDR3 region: CASRPRLPAQETQYF. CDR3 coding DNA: TGTGCCAGCCGCCCTAGACTTCCTGCCCAAGAGACCCAGTACTTC.